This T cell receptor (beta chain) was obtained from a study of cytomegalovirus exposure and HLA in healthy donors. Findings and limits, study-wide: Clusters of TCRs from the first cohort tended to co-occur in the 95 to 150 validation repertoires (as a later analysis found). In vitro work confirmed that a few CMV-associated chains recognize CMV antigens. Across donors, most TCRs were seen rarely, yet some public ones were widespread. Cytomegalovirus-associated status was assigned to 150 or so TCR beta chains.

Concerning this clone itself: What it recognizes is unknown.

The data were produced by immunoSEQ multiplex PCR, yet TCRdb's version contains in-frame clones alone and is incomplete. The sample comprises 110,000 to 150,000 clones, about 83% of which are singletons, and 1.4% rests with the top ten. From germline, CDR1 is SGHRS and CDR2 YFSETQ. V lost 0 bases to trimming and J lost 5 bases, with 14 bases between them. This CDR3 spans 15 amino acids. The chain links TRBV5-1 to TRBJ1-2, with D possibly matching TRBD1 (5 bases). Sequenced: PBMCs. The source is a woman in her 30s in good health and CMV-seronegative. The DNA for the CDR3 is TGCGCCAGCAGCTTGGCCGGCAGGGTGGGGTATGGCTACACCTTC. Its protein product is CASSLAGRVGYGYTF.